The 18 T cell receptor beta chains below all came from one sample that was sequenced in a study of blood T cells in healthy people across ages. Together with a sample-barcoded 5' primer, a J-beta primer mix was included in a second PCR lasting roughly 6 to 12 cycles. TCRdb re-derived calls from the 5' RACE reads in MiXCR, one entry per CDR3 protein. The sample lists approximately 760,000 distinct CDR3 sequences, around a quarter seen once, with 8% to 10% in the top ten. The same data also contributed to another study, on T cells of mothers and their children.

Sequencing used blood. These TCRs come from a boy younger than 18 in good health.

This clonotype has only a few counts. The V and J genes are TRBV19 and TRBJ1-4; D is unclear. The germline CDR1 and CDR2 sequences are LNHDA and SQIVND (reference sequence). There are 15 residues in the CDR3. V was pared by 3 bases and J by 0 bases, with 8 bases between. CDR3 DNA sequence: TGTGCCAGTAGTATTGCCACAGCAACTAATGAAAAACTGTTTTTT. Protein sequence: CASSIATATNEKLFF.

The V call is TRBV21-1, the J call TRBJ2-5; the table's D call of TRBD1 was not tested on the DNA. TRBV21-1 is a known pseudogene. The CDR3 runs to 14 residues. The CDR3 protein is CASSKTTGQETQYF. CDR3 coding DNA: TGTGCCAGCAGCAAAACAACAGGCCAGGAGACCCAGTACTTC.

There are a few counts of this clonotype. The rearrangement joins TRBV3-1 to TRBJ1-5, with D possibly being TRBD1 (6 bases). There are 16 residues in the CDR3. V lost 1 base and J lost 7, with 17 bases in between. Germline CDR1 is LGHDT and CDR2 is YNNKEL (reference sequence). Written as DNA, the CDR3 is TGTGCCAGCAGCCAAGGGGTTGGGGGCCAGGGGCAGCCCCAGCATTTT. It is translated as CASSQGVGGQGQPQHF.

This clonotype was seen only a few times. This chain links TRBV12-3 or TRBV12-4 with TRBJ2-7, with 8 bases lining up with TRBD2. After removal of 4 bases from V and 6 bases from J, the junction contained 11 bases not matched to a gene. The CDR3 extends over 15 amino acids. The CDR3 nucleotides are TGTGCCAGCAGTTGGCGAGCGGGAGAGGGCTCCGAGCAGTACTTC. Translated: CASSWRAGEGSEQYF.

CDR3 DNA: TGTGCCAGCACCCGGACCTACGAGCAGTACTTC. Its translation: CASTRTYEQYF. V usage is TRBV2 and J usage is TRBJ2-7; D remains unclear. This CDR3 region has 11 residues. V lost 7 bases, J lost 2 bases, and 6 bases lay in between. In germline, CDR1 is SNHLY, CDR2 FYNNEI.

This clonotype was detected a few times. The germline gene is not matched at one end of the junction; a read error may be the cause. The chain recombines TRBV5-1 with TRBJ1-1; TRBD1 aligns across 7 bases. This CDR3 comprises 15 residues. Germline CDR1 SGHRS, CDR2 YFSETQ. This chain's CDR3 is CASRQSTGENTEAFF. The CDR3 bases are TGTGCCAGCAGACAATCCACAGGGGAGAACACTGAAGCTTTCTTT. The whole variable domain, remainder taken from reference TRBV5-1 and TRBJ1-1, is KAGVTQTPRYLIKTRGQQVTLSCSPISGHRSVSWYQQTPGQGLQFLFEYFSETQRNKGNFPGRFSGRQFSNSRSEMNVSTLELGDSALYLCASRQSTGENTEAFFGQGTRLTVV.

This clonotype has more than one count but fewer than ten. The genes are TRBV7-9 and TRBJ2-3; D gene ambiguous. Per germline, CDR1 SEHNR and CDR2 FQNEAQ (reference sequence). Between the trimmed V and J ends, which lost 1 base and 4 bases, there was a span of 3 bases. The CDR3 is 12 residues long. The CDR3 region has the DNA TGTGCCAGCAGCTTAGACCCAGATACGCAGTATTTT. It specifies CASSLDPDTQYF.

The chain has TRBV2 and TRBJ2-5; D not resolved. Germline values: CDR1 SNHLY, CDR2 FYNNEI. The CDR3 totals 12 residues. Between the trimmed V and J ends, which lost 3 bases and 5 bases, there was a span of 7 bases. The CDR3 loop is CASSEFDETQYF. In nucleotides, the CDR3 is TGTGCCAGCAGTGAGTTTGACGAGACCCAGTACTTC.

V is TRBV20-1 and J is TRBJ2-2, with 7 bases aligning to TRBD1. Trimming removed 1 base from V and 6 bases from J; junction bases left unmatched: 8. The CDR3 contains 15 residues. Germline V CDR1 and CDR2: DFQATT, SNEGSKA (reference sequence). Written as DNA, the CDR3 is TGCAGTGCTAGAGGGGCGCAGGGGGTTTCCGGGGAGCTGTTTTTT. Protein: CSARGAQGVSGELFF.

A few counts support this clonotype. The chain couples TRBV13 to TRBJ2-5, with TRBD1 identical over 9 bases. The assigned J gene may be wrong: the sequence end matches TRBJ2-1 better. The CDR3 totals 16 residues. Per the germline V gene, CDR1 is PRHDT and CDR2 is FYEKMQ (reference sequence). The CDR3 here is CASSPPDRGYVPEQFF. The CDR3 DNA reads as TGTGCCAGCAGCCCACCGGACAGGGGTTACGTTCCTGAGCAGTTCTTC.

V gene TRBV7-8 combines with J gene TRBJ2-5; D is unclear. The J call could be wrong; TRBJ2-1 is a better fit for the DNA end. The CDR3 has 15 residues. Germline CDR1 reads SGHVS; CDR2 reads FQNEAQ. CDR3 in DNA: TGTGCCAGCAGCTTAAGGGTGTCCAACTACAATGAGCAGTTCTTC. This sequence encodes CASSLRVSNYNEQFF.

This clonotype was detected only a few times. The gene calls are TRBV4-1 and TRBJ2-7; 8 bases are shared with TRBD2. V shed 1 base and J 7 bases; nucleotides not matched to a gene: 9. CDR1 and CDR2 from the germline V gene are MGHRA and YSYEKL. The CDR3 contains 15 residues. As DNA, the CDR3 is TGCGCCAGCAGCCAAGTTGTTAGCGGGACGGGTGAGCAGTACTTC. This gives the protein CASSQVVSGTGEQYF.

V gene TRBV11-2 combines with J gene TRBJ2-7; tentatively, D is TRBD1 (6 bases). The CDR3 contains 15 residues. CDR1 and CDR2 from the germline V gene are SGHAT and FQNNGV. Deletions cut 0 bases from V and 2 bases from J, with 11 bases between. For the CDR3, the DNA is TGTGCCAGCAGCTTAGAAACAGGGTACGCCTACGAGCAGTACTTC. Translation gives CASSLETGYAYEQYF. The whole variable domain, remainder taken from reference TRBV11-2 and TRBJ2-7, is EAGVAQSPRYKIIEKRQSVAFWCNPISGHATLYWYQQILGQGPKLLIQFQNNGVVDDSQLPKDRFSAERLKGVDSTLKIQPAKLEDSAVYLCASSLETGYAYEQYFGPGTRLTVT.

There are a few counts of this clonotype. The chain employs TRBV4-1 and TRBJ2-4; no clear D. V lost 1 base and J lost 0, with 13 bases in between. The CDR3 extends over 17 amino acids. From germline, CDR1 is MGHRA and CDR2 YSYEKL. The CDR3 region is CASSQAQGLLAKNIQYF. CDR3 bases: TGCGCCAGCAGCCAAGCACAAGGGCTACTAGCCAAAAACATTCAGTACTTC.

The CDR3 loop is CSVWEDDEQYF. As DNA, the CDR3 is TGCAGCGTCTGGGAGGACGACGAGCAGTACTTC. The chain carries TRBV29-1 and TRBJ2-7; D is possibly TRBD2 (6 bases). In germline, CDR1 is SQVTM, CDR2 ANQGSEA. The length of the CDR3 is 11 residues. Trimming pared 6 bases from V and 5 bases from J, leaving 11 bases between.

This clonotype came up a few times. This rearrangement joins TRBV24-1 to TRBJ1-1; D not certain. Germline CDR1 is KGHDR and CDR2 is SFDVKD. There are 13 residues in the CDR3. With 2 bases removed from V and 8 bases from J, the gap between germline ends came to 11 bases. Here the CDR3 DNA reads TGTGCCACCAGTGATTCCGGCCAAGTCGAAGCTTTCTTT. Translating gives CATSDSGQVEAFF.

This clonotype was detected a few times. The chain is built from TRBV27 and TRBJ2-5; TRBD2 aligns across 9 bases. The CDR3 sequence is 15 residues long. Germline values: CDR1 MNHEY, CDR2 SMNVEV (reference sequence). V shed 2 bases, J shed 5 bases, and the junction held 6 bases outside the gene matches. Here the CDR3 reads CASSLIAGGWETQYF. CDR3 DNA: TGTGCCAGCAGTTTAATCGCGGGGGGGTGGGAGACCCAGTACTTC.

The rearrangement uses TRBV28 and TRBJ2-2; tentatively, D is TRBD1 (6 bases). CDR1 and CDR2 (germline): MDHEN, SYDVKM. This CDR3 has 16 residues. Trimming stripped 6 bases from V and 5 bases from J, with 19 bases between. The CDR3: CASSRTPGVGTGELFF. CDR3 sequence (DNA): TGTGCCAGCAGCCGAACCCCAGGGGTAGGGACCGGGGAGCTGTTTTTT. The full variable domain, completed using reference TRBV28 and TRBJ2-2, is DVKVTQSSRYLVKRTGEKVFLECVQDMDHENMFWYRQDPGLGLRLIYFSYDVKMKEKGDIPEGYSVSREKKERFSLILESASTNQTSMYLCASSRTPGVGTGELFFGEGSRLTVL.